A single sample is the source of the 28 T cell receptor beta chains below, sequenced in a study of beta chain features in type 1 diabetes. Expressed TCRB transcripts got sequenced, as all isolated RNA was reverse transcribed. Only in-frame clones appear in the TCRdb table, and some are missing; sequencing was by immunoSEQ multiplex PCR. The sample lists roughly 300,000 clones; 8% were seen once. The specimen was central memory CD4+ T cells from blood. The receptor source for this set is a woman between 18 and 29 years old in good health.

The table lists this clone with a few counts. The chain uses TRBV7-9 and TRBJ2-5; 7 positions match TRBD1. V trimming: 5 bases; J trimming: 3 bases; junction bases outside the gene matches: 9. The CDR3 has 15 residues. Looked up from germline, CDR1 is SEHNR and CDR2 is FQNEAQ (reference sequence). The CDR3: CASSPPYRGEETQYF. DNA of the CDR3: TGTGCCAGCAGCCCACCTTACAGGGGCGAAGAGACCCAGTACTTC.

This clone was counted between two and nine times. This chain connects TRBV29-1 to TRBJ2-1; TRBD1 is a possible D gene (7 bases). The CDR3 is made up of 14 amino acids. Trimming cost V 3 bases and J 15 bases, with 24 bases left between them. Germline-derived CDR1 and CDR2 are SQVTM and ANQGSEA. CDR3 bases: TGCAGCGTTGATGCGGGACAGAGTCGGTTAGCAGTGTTCTTC. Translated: CSVDAGQSRLAVFF.

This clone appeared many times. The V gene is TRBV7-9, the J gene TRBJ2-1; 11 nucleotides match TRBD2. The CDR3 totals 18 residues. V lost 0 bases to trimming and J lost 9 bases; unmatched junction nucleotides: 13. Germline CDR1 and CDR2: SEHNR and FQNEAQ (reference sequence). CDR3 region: CASSLAGTVLAGVTEQFF. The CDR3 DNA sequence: TGTGCCAGCAGCTTAGCCGGGACAGTACTAGCGGGAGTGACTGAGCAGTTCTTC.

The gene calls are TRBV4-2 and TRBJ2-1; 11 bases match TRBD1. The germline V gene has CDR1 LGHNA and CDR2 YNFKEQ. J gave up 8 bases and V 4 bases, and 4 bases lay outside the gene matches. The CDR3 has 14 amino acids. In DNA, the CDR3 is TGTGCCAGCAGCCGGGGGACAGGGGGAGATGAGCAGTTCTTC. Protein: CASSRGTGGDEQFF.

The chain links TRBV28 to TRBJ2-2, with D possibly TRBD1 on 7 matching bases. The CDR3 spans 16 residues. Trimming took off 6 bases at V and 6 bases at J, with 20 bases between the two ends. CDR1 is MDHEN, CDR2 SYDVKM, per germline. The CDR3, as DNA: TGTGCCAGCAGCCCAAGACAGGGTTGGGGGGCCGGGGAGCTGTTTTTT. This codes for CASSPRQGWGAGELFF.

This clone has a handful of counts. The CDR3 is CASSQDLSVGSGHNEQFF. The DNA of the CDR3 is TGCGCCAGCAGCCAAGATCTTTCGGTGGGTAGCGGGCACAATGAGCAGTTCTTC. The chain links TRBV4-3 to TRBJ2-1, with TRBD2 matching over 7 bases. The length of the CDR3 is 18 residues. Trimming removed 0 bases from V and 5 bases from J; junction bases left unmatched: 13. Germline CDR1 reads LGHNA; CDR2 reads YSLEER.

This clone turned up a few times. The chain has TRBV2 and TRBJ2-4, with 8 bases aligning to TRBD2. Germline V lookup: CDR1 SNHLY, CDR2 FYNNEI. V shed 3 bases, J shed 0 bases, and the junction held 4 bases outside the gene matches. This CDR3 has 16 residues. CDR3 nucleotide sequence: TGTGCCAGCAGTGAGTGGCTAGCGGGAGCCAAAAACATTCAGTACTTC. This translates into CASSEWLAGAKNIQYF.

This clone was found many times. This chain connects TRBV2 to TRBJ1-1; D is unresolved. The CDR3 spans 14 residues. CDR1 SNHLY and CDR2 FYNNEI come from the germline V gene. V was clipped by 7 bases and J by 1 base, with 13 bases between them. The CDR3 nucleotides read TGTGCCAGCACCACTTCGTTTCGGAACACTGAAGCTTTCTTT. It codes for CASTTSFRNTEAFF.

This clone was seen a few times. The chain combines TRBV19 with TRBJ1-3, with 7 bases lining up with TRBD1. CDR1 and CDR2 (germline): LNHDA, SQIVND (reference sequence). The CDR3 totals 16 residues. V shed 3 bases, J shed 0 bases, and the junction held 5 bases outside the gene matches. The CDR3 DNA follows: TGTGCCAGTAGTATCCGGACAGGTCCCTCTGGAAACACCATATATTTT. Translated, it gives CASSIRTGPSGNTIYF.

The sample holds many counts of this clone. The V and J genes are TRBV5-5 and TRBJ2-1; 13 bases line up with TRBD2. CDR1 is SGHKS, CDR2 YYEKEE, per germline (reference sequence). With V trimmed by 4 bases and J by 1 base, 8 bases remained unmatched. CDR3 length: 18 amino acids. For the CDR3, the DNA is TGTGCCAGCAGCAAGGGACTAGCGGGGTTTGTATCCTACAATGAGCAGTTCTTC. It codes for CASSKGLAGFVSYNEQFF.

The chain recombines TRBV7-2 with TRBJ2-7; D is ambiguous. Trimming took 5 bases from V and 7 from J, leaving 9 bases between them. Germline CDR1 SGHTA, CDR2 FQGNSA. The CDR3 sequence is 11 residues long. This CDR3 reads CASSAWGEQYF. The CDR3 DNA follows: TGTGCCAGCAGCGCTTGGGGTGAGCAGTACTTC.

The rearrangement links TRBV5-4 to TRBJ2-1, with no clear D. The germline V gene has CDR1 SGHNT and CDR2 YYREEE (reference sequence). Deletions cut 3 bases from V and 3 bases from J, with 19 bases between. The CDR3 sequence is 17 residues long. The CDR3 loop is CASSWAAYSNVYNEQFF. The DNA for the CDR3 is TGTGCCAGCAGCTGGGCGGCCTACAGTAATGTCTACAATGAGCAGTTCTTC.

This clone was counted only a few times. The CDR3 DNA reads as TGCAGCGTTGGACATGACACTGAAGCTTTCTTT. This sequence encodes CSVGHDTEAFF. The chain carries TRBV29-1 and TRBJ1-1; D is ambiguous. This CDR3 contains 11 residues. V lost 4 bases, J lost 3 bases, and 6 bases lay in between. Germline assignment: CDR1 SQVTM and CDR2 ANQGSEA. The full variable domain, completed using reference TRBV29-1 and TRBJ1-1, is SAVISQKPSRDICQRGTSLTIQCQVDSQVTMMFWYRQQPGQSLTLIATANQGSEATYESGFVIDKFPISRPNLTFSTLTVSNMSPEDSSIYLCSVGHDTEAFFGQGTRLTVV.

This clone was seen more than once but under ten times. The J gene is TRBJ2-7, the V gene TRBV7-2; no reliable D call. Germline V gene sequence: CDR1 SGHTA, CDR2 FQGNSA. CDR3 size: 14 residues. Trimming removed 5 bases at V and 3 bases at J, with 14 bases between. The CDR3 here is CASSLHPGSYEQYF. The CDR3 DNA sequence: TGTGCCAGCAGCCTGCATCCCGGAAGCTACGAGCAGTACTTC.

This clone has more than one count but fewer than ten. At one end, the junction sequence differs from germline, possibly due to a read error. CDR3 sequence: CASSRQGVETQYF. The DNA of the CDR3 is TGTGCTAGCAGCCGACAGGGGGTGGAGACCCAGTACTTC. V gene TRBV7-7 combines with J gene TRBJ2-5; TRBD1 aligns across 9 bases. The CDR3 has 13 residues. CDR1 is SSHAT, CDR2 FNYEAQ, per germline (reference sequence).

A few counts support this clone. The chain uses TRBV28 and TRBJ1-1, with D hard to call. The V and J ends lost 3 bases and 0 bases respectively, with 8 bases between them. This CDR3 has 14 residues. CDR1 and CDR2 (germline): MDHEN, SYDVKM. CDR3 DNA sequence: TGTGCCAGCAGTTTCGTAAACATGAACACTGAAGCTTTCTTT. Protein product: CASSFVNMNTEAFF.

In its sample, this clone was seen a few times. As DNA, the CDR3 is TGCGCCAGCAGCTTGGCTAACTCCCCCTCCTACAATGAGCAGTTCTTC. Protein: CASSLANSPSYNEQFF. The chain carries TRBV5-1 and TRBJ2-1, with unresolved D. Germline assignment: CDR1 SGHRS and CDR2 YFSETQ. V dropped 0 bases and J dropped 0 bases, with 10 bases sitting between them. This CDR3 has 16 residues.

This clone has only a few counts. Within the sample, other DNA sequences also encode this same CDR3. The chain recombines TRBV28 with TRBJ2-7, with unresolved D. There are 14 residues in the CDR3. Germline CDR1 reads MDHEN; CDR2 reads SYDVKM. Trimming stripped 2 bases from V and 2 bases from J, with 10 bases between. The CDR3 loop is CASSLGPGPYEQYF. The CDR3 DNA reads TGTGCCAGCAGTTTAGGGCCGGGCCCCTACGAGCAGTACTTC.

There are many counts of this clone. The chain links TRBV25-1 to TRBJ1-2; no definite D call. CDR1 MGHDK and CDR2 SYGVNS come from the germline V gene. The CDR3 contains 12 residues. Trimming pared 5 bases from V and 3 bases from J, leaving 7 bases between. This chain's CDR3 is CASSRGDYGYTF. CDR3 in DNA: TGTGCCAGCAGTCGGGGAGACTATGGCTACACCTTC.

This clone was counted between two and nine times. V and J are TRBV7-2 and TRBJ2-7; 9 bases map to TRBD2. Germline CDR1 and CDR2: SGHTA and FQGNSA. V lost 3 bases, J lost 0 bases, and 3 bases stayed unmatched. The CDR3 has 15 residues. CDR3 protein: CASSFIAGASYEQYF. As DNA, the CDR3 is TGTGCCAGCAGCTTTATAGCGGGAGCCTCCTACGAGCAGTACTTC.

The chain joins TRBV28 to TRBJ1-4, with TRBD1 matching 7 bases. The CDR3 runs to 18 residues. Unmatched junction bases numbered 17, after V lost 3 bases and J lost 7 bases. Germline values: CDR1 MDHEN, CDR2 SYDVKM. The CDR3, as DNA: TGTGCCAGCAGTTTTCTTCGGACAGGTGCCAGTCGGGGTGAAAAACTGTTTTTT. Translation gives CASSFLRTGASRGEKLFF.

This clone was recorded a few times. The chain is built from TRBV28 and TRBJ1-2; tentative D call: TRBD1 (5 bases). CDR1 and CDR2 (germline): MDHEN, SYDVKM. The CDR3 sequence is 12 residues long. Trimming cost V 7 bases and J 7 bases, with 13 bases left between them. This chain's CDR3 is CASNGGRGGYTF. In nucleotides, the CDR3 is TGTGCCAGCAACGGCGGGAGGGGTGGCTACACCTTC.

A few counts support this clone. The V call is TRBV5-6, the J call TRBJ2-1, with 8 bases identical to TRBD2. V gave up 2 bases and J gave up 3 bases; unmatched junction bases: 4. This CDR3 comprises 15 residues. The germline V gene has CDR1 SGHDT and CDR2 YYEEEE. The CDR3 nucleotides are TGTGCCAGCAGCTTTGGCGGGGGGCACTACAATGAGCAGTTCTTC. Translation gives CASSFGGGHYNEQFF.

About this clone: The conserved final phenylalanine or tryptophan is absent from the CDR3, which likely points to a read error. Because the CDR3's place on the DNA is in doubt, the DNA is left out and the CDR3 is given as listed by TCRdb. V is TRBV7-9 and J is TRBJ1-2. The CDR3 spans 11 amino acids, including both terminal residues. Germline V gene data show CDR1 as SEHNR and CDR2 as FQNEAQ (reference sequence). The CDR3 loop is CASSFHGGLSV.

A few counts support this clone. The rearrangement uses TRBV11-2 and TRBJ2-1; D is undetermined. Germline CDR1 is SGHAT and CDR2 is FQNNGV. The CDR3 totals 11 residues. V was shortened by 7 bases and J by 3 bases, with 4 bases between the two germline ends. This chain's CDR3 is CASNNYNEQFF. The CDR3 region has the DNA TGTGCCAGCAACAACTACAATGAGCAGTTCTTC. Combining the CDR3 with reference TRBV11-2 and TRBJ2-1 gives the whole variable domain EAGVAQSPRYKIIEKRQSVAFWCNPISGHATLYWYQQILGQGPKLLIQFQNNGVVDDSQLPKDRFSAERLKGVDSTLKIQPAKLEDSAVYLCASNNYNEQFFGPGTRLTVL.

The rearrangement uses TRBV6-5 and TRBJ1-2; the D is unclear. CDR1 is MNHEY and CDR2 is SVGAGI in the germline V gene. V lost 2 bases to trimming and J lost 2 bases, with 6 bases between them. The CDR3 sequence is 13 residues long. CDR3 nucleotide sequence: TGTGCCAGCAGTTACGAGGGAAACTATGGCTACACCTTC. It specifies CASSYEGNYGYTF.

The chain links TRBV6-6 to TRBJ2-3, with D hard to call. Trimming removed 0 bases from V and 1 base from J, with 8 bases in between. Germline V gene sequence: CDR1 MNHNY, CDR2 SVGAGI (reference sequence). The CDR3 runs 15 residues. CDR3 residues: CASSYSNTRTDTQYF. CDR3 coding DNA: TGTGCCAGCAGTTACTCGAACACGCGCACAGATACGCAGTATTTT.

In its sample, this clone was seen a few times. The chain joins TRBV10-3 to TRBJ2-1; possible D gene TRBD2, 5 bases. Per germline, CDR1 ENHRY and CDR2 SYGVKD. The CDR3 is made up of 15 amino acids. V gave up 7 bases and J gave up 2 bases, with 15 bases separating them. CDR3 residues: CAITESWETYNEQFF. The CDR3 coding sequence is TGTGCCATCACTGAATCCTGGGAGACCTACAATGAGCAGTTCTTC.